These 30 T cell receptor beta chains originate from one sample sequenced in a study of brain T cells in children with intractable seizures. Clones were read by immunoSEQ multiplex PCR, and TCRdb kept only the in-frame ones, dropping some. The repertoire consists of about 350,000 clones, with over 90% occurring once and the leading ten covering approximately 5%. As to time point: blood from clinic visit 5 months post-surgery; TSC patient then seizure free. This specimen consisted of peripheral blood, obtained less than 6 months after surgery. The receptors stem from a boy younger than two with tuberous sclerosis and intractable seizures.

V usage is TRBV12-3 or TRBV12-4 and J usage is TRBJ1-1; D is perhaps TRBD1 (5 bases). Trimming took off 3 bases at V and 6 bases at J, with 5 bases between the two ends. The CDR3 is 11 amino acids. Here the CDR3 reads CASSLGAEAFF. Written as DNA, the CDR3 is TGTGCCAGCAGTTTGGGGGCTGAAGCTTTCTTT.

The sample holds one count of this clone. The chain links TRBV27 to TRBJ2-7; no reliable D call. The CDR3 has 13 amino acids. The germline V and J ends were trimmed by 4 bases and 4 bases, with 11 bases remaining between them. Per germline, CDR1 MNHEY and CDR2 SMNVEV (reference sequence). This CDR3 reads CASSSHGKYEQYF. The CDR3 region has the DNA TGTGCCAGCAGTTCCCATGGGAAGTACGAGCAGTACTTC.

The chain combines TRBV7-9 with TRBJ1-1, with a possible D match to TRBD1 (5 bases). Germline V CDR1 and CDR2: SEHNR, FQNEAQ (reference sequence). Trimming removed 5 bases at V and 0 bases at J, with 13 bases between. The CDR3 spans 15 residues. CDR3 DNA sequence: TGTGCCAGCAGCCCCGCGGGACTCCTGAACACTGAAGCTTTCTTT. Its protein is CASSPAGLLNTEAFF. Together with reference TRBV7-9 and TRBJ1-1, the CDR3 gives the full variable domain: DTGVSQNPRHKITKRGQNVTFRCDPISEHNRLYWYRQTLGQGPEFLTYFQNEAQLEKSRLLSDRFSAERPKGSFSTLEIQRTEQGDSAMYLCASSPAGLLNTEAFFGQGTRLTVV.

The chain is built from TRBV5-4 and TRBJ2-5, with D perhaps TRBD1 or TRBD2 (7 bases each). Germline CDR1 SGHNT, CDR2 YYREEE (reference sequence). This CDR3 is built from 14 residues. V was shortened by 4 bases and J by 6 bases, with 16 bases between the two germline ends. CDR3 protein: CASSVDREGKTQYF. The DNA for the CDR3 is TGTGCCAGCAGCGTCGACAGGGAGGGAAAGACCCAGTACTTC.

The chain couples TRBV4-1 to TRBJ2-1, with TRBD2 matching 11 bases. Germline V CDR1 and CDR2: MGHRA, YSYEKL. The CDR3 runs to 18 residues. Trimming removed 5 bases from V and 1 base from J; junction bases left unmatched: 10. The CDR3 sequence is CASSGTSGPGSSYNEQFF. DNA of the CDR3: TGCGCCAGCAGCGGGACTAGCGGCCCTGGGTCTTCCTACAATGAGCAGTTCTTC.

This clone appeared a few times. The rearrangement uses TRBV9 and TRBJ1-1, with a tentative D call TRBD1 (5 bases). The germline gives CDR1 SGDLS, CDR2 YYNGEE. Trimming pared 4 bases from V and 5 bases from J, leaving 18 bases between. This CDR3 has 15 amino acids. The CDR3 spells CASSPTGAWGTEAFF. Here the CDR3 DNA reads TGTGCCAGCAGCCCAACCGGGGCCTGGGGTACTGAAGCTTTCTTT.

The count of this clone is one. The CDR3 DNA is TGTGCCACCAGCAGAGATGCGGTGAATGAGCAGTTCTTC. Encoded protein: CATSRDAVNEQFF. This sequence joins TRBV15 and TRBJ2-1; D is uncertain. Germline V lookup: CDR1 LNHNV, CDR2 YYDKDF (reference sequence). This CDR3 is built from 13 residues. V lost 0 bases and J lost 7, with 7 bases in between. Drawing the rest from reference TRBV15 and TRBJ2-1, the complete variable domain is DAMVIQNPRYQVTQFGKPVTLSCSQTLNHNVMYWYQQKSSQAPKLLFHYYDKDFNNEADTPDNFQSRRPNTSFCFLDIRSPGLGDTAMYLCATSRDAVNEQFFGPGTRLTVL.

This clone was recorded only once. In DNA, the CDR3 is TGCGCCAGCAGCTTGGCCCAGGGAAGCGGGGGGGCTCAAGAGACCCAGTACTTC. Amino acid sequence: CASSLAQGSGGAQETQYF. This chain links TRBV5-1 with TRBJ2-5; 10 bases agree with TRBD2. Germline V CDR1 and CDR2: SGHRS, YFSETQ. J gave up 2 bases and V 0 bases, and 10 bases lay outside the gene matches. This CDR3 spans 18 amino acids.

CDR3 amino acids: CASSPREGFQGAFF. For the CDR3, the DNA is TGTGCCAGCAGCCCCCGGGAGGGCTTCCAAGGAGCTTTCTTT. V and J are TRBV5-6 and TRBJ1-1; D is undetermined. This CDR3 comprises 14 residues. The V gene's germline CDR1 is SGHDT and CDR2 YYEEEE. Trimming stripped 4 bases from V and 10 bases from J, with 20 bases between.

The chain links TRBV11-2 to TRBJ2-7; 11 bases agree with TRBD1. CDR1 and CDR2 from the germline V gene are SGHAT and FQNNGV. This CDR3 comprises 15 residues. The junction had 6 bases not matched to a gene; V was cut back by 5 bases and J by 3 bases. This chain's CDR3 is CASSPGTGGYYEQYF. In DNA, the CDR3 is TGTGCCAGCAGCCCCGGGACAGGGGGGTACTACGAGCAGTACTTC.

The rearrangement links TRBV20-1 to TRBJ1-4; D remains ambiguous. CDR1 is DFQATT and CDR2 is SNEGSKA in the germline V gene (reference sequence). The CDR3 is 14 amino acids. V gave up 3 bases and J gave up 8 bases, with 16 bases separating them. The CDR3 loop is CSASQWVGREKLFF. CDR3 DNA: TGCAGTGCTAGTCAGTGGGTGGGTAGGGAAAAACTGTTTTTT.

The DNA of the CDR3 is TGTGCCAGCAGCCAGGGGGCAGGGACTAATGAAAAACTGTTTTTT. This encodes CASSQGAGTNEKLFF. The chain employs TRBV4-2 and TRBJ1-4; a possible D gene is TRBD1 (6 bases). The V gene lost 3 bases and the J gene lost 2 bases, with 10 bases spanning the gap. Germline V gene lookup returns CDR1 LGHNA and CDR2 YNFKEQ. The length of the CDR3 is 15 residues.

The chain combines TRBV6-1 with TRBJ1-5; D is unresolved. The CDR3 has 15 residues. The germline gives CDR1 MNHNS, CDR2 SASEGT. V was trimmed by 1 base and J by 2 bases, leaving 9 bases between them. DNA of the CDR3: TGTGCCAGCAGTGAAGGGAGTGGAGGCAATCAGCCCCAGCATTTT. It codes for CASSEGSGGNQPQHF.

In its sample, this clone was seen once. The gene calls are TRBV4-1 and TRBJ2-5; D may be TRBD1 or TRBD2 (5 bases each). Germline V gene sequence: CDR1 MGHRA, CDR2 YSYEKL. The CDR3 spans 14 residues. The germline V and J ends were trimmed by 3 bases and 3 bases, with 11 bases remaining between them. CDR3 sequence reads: CASSHSGTEETQYF. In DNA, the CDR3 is TGCGCCAGCAGCCACTCCGGGACGGAAGAGACCCAGTACTTC.

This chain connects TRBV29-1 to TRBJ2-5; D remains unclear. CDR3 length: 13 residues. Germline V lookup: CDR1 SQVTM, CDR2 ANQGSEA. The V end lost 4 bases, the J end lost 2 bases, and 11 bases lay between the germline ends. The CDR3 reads CSVGFLSQETQYF. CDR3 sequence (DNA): TGCAGCGTTGGATTTCTATCACAAGAGACCCAGTACTTC.

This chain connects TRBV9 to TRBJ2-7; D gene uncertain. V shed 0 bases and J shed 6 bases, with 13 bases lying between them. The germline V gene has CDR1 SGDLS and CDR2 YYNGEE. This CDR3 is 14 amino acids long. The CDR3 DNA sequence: TGTGCCAGCAGCGTAGATGGTAGCCCGGGCGAGCAGTACTTC. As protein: CASSVDGSPGEQYF.

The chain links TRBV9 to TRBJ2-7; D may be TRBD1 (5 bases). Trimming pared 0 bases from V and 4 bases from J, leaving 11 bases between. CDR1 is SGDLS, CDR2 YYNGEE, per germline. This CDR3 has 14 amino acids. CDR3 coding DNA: TGTGCCAGCAGCGTAGAAACAGGCCCATACGAGCAGTACTTC. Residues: CASSVETGPYEQYF.

CDR3 sequence (DNA): TGTGCCAGTAGTACGCTAGAGGGAACGGATAACTATGGCTACACCTTC. This encodes CASSTLEGTDNYGYTF. The rearrangement uses TRBV19 and TRBJ1-2; the D is unclear. The CDR3 runs to 16 residues. CDR1 LNHDA and CDR2 SQIVND come from the germline V gene (reference sequence). V dropped 4 bases and J dropped 1 base, with 16 bases sitting between them.

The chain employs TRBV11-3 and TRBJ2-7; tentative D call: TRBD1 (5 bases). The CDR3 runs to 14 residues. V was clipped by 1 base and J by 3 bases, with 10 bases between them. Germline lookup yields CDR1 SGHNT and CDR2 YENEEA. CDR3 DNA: TGTGCCAGCAGCTTAGTCGAACAGGACTACGAGCAGTACTTC. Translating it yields CASSLVEQDYEQYF.

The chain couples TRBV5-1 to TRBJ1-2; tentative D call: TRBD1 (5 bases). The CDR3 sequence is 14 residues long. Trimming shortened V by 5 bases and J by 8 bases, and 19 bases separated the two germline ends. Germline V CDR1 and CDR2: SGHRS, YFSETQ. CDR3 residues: CASRPAGDGTGYTF. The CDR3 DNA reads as TGCGCCAGCAGGCCCGCGGGCGACGGGACGGGCTACACCTTC.

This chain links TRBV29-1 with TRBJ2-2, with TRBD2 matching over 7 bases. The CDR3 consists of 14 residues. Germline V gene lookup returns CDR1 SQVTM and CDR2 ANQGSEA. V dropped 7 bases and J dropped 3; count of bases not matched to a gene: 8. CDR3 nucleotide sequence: TGCAGCGCTGGGGGGACTACCGACACCGGGGAGCTGTTTTTT. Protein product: CSAGGTTDTGELFF.

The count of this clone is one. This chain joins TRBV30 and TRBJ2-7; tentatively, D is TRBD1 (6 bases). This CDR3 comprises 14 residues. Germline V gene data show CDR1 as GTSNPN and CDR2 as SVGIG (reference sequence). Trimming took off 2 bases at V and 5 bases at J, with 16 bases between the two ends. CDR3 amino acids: CAWSLQGFADEQYF. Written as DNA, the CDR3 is TGTGCCTGGAGTTTACAGGGTTTTGCGGACGAGCAGTACTTC.

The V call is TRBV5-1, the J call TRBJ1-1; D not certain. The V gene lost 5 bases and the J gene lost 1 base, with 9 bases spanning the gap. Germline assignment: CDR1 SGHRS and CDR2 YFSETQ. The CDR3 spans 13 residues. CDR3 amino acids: CASSKGQNTEAFF. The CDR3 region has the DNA TGCGCCAGCAGTAAAGGGCAGAACACTGAAGCTTTCTTT.

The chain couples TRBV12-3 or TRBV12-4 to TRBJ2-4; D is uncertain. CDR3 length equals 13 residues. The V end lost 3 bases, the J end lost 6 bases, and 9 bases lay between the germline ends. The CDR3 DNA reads TGTGCCAGCAGTTTGTCGCTAGGAAACATTCAGTACTTC. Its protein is CASSLSLGNIQYF.

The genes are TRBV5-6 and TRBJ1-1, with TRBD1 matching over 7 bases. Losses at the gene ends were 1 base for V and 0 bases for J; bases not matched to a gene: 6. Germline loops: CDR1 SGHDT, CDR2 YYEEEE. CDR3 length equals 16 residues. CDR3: CASSLYTGTVNTEAFF. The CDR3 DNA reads TGTGCCAGCAGCTTGTATACCGGGACAGTGAACACTGAAGCTTTCTTT.

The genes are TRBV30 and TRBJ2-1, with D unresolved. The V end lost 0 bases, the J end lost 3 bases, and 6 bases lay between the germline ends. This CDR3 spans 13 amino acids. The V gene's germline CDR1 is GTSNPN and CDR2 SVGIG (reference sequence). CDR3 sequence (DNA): TGTGCCTGGAGTGTAGTCCTCTACAATGAGCAGTTCTTC. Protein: CAWSVVLYNEQFF.

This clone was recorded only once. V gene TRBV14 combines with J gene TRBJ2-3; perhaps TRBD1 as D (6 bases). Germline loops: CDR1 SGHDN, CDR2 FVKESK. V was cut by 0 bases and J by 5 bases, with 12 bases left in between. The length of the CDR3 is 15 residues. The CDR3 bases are TGTGCCAGCAGCCAAGATACAGGGTTCGGAGATACGCAGTATTTT. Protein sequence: CASSQDTGFGDTQYF.

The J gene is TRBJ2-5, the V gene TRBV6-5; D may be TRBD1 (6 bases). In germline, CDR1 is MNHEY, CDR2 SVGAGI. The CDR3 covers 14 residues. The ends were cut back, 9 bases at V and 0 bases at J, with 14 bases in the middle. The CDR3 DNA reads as TGTGCCAGTACGGGTGGGGGCTACCAAGAGACCCAGTACTTC. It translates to CASTGGGYQETQYF.

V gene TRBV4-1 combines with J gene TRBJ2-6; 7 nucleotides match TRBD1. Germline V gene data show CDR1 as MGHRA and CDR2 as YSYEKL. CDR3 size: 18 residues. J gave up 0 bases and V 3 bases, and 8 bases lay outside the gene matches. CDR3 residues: CASSQIRDRSSGANVLTF. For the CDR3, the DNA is TGCGCCAGCAGCCAGATACGGGACAGAAGCTCTGGGGCCAACGTCCTGACTTTC.

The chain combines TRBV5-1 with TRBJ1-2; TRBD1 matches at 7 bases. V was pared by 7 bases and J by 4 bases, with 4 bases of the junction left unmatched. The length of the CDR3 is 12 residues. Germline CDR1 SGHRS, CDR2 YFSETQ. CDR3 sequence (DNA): TGCGCCAGCGGGTCAGGGGGCTATGGCTACACCTTC. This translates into CASGSGGYGYTF. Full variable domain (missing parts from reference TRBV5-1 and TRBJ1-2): KAGVTQTPRYLIKTRGQQVTLSCSPISGHRSVSWYQQTPGQGLQFLFEYFSETQRNKGNFPGRFSGRQFSNSRSEMNVSTLELGDSALYLCASGSGGYGYTFGSGTRLTVV.